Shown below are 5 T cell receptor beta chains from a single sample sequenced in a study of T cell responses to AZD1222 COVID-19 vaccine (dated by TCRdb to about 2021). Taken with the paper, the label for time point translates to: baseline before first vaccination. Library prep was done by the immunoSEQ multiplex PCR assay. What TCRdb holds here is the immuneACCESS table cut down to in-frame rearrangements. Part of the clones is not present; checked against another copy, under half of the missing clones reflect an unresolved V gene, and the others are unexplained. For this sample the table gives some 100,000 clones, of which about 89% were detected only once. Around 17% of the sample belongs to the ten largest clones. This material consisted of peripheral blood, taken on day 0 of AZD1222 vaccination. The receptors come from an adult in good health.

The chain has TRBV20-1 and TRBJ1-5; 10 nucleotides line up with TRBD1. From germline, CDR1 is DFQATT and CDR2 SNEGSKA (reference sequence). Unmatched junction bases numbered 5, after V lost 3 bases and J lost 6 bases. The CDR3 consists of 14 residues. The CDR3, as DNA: TGCAGTGCTAGTCGGGACAGGGGCGTTCAGCCCCAGCATTTT. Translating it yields CSASRDRGVQPQHF.

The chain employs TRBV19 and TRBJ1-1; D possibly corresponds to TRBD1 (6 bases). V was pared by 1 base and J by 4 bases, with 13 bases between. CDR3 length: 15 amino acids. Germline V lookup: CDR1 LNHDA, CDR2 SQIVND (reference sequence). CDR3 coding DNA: TGTGCCAGTAGTATAGTCTCAACAGGGTCCACTGAAGCTTTCTTT. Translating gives CASSIVSTGSTEAFF.

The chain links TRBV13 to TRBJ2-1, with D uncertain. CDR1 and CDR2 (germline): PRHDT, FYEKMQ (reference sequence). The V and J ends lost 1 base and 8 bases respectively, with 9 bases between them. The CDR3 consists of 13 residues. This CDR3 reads CASSLDIGHEQFF. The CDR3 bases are TGTGCCAGCAGCTTAGATATTGGGCATGAGCAGTTCTTC.

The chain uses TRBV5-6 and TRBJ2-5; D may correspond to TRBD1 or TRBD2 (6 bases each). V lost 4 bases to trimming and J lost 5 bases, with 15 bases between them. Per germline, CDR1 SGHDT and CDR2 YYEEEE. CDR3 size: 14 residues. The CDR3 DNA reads TGTGCCAGCAGCGCAGACCAGGGGAGGGAGACCCAGTACTTC. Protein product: CASSADQGRETQYF.

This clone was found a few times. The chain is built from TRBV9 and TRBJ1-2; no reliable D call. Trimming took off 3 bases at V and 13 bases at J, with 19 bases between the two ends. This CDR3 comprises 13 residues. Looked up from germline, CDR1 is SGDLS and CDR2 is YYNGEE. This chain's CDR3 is CASSERPERDSTF. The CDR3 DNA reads TGTGCCAGCAGCGAACGACCGGAGCGGGATTCCACCTTC.